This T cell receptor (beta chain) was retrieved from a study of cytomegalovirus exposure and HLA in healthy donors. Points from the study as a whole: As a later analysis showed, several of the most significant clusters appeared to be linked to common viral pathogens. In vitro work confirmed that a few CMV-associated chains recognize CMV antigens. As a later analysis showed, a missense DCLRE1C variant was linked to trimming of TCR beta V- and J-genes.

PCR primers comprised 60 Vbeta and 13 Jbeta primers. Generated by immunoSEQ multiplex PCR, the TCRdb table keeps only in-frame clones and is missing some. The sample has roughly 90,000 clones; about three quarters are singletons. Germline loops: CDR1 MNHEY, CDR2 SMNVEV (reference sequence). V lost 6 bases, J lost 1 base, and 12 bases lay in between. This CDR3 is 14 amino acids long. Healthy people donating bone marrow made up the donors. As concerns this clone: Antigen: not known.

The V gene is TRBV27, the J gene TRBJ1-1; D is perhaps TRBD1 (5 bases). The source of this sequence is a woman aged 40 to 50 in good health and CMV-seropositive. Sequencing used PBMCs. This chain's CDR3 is CASSPGLWNTEAFF. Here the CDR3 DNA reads TGTGCCAGCAGCCCGGGACTTTGGAACACTGAAGCTTTCTTT.